This T cell receptor (beta chain) was recorded in a study of T cell repertoires in cytomegalovirus infection. Turning to the study itself: Matching HLA type and CMV infection were both indicated by public TCR beta signatures.

A few counts support this clonotype. CDR1 and CDR2 from the germline V gene are LGHNT and FRNRAP. The CDR3 contains 12 residues. The V gene lost 3 bases and the J gene lost 2 bases, with 3 bases spanning the gap. TCRdb called the reads again in MiXCR, with one record for every CDR3 protein. This table holds about 360,000 distinct CDR3 sequences, roughly 18% found once. This sequence originates from a human donor in good health (CMV status not recorded). Some clones in this sample may be carry-over from other donors' samples. The chain recombines TRBV12-5 with TRBJ2-3; D ambiguous. The sequencing input was PBMCs. The CDR3 DNA reads TGTGCTAGTGGTTTTGACACAGATACGCAGTATTTT. Amino acids: CASGFDTDTQYF.